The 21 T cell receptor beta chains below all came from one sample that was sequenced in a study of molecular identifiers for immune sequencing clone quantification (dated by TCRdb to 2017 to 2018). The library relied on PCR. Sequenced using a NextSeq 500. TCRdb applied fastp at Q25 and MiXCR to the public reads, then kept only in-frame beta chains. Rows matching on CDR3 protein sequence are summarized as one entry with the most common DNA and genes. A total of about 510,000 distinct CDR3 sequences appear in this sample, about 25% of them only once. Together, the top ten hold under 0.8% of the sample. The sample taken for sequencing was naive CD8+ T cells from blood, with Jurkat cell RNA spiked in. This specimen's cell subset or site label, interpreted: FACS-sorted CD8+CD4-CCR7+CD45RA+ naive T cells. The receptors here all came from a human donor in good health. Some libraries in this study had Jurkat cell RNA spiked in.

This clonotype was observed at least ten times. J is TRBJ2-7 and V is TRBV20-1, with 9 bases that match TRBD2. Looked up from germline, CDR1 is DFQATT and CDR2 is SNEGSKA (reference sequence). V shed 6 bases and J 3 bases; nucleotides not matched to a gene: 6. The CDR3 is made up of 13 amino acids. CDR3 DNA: TGCAGTGCCCCGGCTAGCGGGGACTACGAGCAGTACTTC. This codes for CSAPASGDYEQYF.

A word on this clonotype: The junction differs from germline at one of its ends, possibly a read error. CDR3 sequence (DNA): TGTGCCATCCGGAGACAGGGGGCCAATCAGCCCCAGCAGTTT. This translates into CAIRRQGANQPQQF. This chain uses TRBV2 with TRBJ1-5; 10 nucleotides line up with TRBD1. This CDR3 spans 14 amino acids. Germline V CDR1 and CDR2: SNHLY, FYNNEI.

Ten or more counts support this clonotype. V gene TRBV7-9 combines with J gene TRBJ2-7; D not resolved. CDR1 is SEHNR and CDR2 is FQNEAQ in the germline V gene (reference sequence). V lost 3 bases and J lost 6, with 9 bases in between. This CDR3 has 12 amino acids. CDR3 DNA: TGTGCCAGCAGCTTTCAAGACACCGAGCAGTACTTC. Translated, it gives CASSFQDTEQYF.

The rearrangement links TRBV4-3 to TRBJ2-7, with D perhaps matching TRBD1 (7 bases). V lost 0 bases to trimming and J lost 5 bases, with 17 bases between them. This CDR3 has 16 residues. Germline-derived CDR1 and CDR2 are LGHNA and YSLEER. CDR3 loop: CASSQDRRGLRNEQYF. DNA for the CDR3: TGCGCCAGCAGCCAAGATCGGAGGGGGCTGAGGAACGAGCAGTACTTC.

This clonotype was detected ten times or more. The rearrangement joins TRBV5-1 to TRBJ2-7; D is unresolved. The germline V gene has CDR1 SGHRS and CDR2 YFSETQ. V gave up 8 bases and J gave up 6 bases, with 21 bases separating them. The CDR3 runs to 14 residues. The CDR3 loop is CASQPDPQWREQYF. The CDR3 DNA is TGCGCCAGTCAGCCGGACCCTCAATGGCGCGAGCAGTACTTC.

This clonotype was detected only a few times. The CDR3 coding sequence is TGTGCCAGCAGGCCGGTAAGACGGGCGGGACCTATCTCCTACGAGCAGTACTTC. Translated, it gives CASRPVRRAGPISYEQYF. The chain combines TRBV6-5 with TRBJ2-7; TRBD2 is a possible D gene (6 bases). CDR1 and CDR2 (germline): MNHEY, SVGAGI. The length of the CDR3 is 18 residues. V shed 6 bases and J shed 0 bases, with 24 bases lying between them.

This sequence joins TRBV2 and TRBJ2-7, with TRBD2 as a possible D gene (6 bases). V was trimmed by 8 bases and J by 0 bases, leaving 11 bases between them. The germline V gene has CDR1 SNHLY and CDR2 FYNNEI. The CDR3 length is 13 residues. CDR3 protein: CASEEGSSYEQYF. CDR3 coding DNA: TGTGCCAGCGAGGAGGGTAGCTCCTACGAGCAGTACTTC. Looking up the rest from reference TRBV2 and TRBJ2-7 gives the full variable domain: EPEVTQTPSHQVTQMGQEVILRCVPISNHLYFYWYRQILGQKVEFLVSFYNNEISEKSEIFDDQFSVERPDGSNFTLKIRSTKLEDSAMYFCASEEGSSYEQYFGPGTRLTVT.

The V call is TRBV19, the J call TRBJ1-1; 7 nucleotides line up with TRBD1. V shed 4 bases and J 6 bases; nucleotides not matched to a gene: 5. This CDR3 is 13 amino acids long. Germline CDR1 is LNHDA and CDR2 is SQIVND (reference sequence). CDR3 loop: CASSKGGIAEAFF. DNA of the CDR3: TGTGCCAGTAGTAAAGGGGGCATCGCTGAAGCTTTCTTT.

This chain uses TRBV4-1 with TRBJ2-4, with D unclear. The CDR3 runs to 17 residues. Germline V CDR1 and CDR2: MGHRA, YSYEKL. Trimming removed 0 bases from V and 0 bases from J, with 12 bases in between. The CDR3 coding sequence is TGCGCCAGCAGCCAAGAAGTCAGGTCATTAGCCAAAAACATTCAGTACTTC. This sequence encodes CASSQEVRSLAKNIQYF.

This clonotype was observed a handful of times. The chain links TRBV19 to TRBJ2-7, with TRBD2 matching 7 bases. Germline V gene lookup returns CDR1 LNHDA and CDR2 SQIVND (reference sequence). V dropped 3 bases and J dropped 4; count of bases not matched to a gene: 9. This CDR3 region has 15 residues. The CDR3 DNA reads TGTGCCAGTAGTATCGCTGGCGGGGGAGGGTACGAGCAGTACTTC. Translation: CASSIAGGGGYEQYF.

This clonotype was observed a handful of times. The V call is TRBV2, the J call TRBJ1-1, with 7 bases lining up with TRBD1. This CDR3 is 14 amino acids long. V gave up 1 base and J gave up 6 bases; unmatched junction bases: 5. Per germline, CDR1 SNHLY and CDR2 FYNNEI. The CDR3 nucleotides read TGTGCCAGCAGTGAAGGAACAGGGGAACCTGAAGCTTTCTTT. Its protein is CASSEGTGEPEAFF.

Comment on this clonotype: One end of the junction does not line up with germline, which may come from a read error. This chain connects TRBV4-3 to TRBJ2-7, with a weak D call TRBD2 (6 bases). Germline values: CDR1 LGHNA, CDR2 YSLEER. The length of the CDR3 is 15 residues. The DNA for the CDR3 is TGCGCCAGCAGCCAAGGGAGGGCCTTAACCTACGGGCAGTACTTC. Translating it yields CASSQGRALTYGQYF.

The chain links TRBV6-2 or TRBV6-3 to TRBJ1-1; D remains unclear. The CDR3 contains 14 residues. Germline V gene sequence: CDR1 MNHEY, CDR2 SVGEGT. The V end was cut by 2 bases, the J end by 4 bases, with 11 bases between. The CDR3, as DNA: TGTGCCAGCAGTTACGGATCCGGAATCACTGAAGCTTTCTTT. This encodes CASSYGSGITEAFF.

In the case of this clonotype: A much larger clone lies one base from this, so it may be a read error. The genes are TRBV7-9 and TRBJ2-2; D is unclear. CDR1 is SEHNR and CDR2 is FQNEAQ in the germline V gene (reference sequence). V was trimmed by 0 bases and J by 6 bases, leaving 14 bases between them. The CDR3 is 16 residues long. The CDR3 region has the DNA TGTGCCAGCAGCTTAGCGCTCTCATCGAGCTCCGGGGAGCTGTTTTTT. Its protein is CASSLALSSSSGELFF.

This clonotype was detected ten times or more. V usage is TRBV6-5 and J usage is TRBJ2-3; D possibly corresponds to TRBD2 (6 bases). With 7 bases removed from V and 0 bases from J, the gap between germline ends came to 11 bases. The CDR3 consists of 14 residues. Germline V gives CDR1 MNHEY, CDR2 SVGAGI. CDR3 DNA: TGTGCCAGCACGCCGGGAGCTAGCACAGATACGCAGTATTTT. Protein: CASTPGASTDTQYF.

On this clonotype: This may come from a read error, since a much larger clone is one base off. The CDR3 protein is CASSTSGAVGATQYF. For the CDR3, the DNA is TGTGCCAGCAGTACTAGCGGGGCGGTTGGAGCTACGCAGTATTTT. This sequence joins TRBV6-5 and TRBJ2-3, with 10 bases fitting TRBD2. The CDR3 length is 15 residues. Germline V lookup: CDR1 MNHEY, CDR2 SVGAGI. The V and J ends lost 5 bases and 8 bases, in that order; junction bases with no gene match: 10.

The CDR3 sequence: CASRPRTSGGPGATQYF. For the CDR3, the DNA is TGTGCCAGCAGACCCCGGACTAGCGGGGGGCCGGGAGCTACGCAGTATTTT. The V gene is TRBV6-2 or TRBV6-3, the J gene TRBJ2-3; 14 bases line up with TRBD2. The CDR3 sequence is 17 residues long. V shed 6 bases, J shed 8 bases, and the junction held 13 bases outside the gene matches. The germline V gene has CDR1 MNHEY and CDR2 SVGEGT.

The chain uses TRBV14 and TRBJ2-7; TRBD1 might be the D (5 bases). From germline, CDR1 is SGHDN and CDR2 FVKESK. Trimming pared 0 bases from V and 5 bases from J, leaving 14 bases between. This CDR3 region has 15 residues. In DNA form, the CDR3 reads TGTGCCAGCAGCCAAGAGGTAGGGGCGCGCAACGAGCAGTACTTC. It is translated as CASSQEVGARNEQYF.

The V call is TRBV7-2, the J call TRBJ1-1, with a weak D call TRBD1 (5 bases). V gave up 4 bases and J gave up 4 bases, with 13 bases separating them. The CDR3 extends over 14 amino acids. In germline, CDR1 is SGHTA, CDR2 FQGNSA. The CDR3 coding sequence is TGTGCCAGCAGCTCCTACGGGGGGGGCACTGAAGCTTTCTTT. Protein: CASSSYGGGTEAFF.

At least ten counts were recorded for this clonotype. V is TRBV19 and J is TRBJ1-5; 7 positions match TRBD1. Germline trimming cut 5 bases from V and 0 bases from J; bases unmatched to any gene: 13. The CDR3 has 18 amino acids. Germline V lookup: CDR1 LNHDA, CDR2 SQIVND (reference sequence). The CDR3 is CASSLPDRASYSNQPQHF. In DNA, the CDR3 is TGTGCCAGTAGTCTCCCAGACAGGGCCTCCTATAGCAATCAGCCCCAGCATTTT.

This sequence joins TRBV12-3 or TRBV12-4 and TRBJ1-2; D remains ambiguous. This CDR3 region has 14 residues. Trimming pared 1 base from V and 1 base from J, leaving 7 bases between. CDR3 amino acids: CASSLDTHNYGYTF. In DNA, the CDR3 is TGTGCCAGCAGTTTAGATACACATAACTATGGCTACACCTTC.